The clone carrying this T cell receptor (beta chain) was counted at least ten times. For TCR, cDNA came from 5'RACE template switching, which added a universal primer site and UMIs. Each CDR3 protein gets one entry after TCRdb re-called the 5' RACE reads with MiXCR. The table has more than 25,000 distinct CDR3 sequences, 5.5% seen once. This record belongs to a study of T cells after yellow fever vaccination. Study conclusions and caveats: Few clonotypes appeared in both CD4 and CD8 compartments.

Looked up from germline, CDR1 is SEHNR and CDR2 is FQNEAQ (reference sequence). After removal of 6 bases from V and 3 bases from J, the junction contained 8 bases not matched to a gene. The CDR3 extends over 15 amino acids. The rearrangement joins TRBV7-9 to TRBJ2-7; 10 positions match TRBD1. The sample in question was PBMCs, either bulk or a sorted T-cell subset (CD4+, CD8+, memory, or dextramer-sorted; not recorded which), obtained 15 days after the yellow fever booster vaccination. This clonotype was sampled from a man between 25 and 39 years old who received the YFV17D yellow fever vaccine. The CDR3 protein is CASSPGQGGDYEQYF. CDR3 DNA: TGTGCCAGCAGTCCCGGACAGGGGGGAGACTACGAGCAGTACTTC.